What follows is one T cell receptor beta chain and its context. This specimen belongs to a study of shared T cell receptors in the human thymus. Profiling relied on immunoSEQ multiplex PCR, and the TCRdb table lists in-frame clones only, not all of them. The sample holds about 540,000 clones; more than 75% are singletons and the top ten take about 0.012%. Germline loops: CDR1 SGHNT, CDR2 YYREEE (reference sequence). Losses at the gene ends were 2 bases for V and 7 bases for J; bases not matched to a gene: 5. The CDR3 runs 13 residues. The data also belong to a second study, concerning human thymus T cells.

J is TRBJ1-2 and V is TRBV5-4; 7 nucleotides line up with TRBD1. Sequenced sample: thymocytes. The receptor was derived from a boy under two years old with a congenital heart defect. The CDR3 region is CASSFDRASGYTF. The CDR3 DNA reads as TGTGCCAGCAGCTTCGACAGGGCCAGTGGCTACACCTTC. The whole variable domain, filled in from reference TRBV5-4 and TRBJ1-2, reads ETGVTQSPTHLIKTRGQQVTLRCSSQSGHNTVSWYQQALGQGPQFIFQYYREEENGRGNFPPRFSGLQFPNYSSELNVNALELDDSALYLCASSFDRASGYTFGSGTRLTVV.